This record covers a single T cell receptor beta chain. The target antigen is unknown. The sample comes from a study of cytomegalovirus exposure and HLA in healthy donors. The study, taken as a whole, reports: In a later analysis, compared with equally common non-associated chains, HLA-associated beta chains were more expanded.

Both 60 Vbeta primers and 13 Jbeta primers went into the PCR. Generated by immunoSEQ multiplex PCR, the TCRdb table keeps only in-frame clones and is missing some. The data show roughly 100,000 clones, 13% to 15% seen once. CDR3 length: 15 residues. J gave up 2 bases and V 4 bases, and 4 bases lay outside the gene matches. Germline CDR1 LNHNV, CDR2 YYDKDF (reference sequence). The chain uses TRBV15 and TRBJ2-5; 10 nucleotides agree with TRBD1. The sequence was collected from a female donor in good health and CMV-seronegative. Input material: PBMCs. The CDR3 reads CATSTRDRGQETQYF. In DNA, the CDR3 is TGTGCCACCAGCACCCGGGACAGGGGACAAGAGACCCAGTACTTC.